This TCR beta chain was found in a study of T-cell reconstitution after alpha-beta-depleted transplantation in children (dated by TCRdb to about 2016). With regard to the full study: T-cell immune reconstitution after TCRalphabeta/CD19-depleted allogeneic hematopoietic cell transplantation in children was quantitatively tracked in the study by means of TCR repertoire profiling. Study-wide conclusions, independent of this receptor: In some patients, high TCRbeta diversity at day 60 was attributed to recipient T cells and intrathymic progenitors that had survived conditioning. The apparently early recovery of alphabetaT-cell counts about two months after transplant reportedly depended on only several hundred rapidly expanded clones that came from non-depleted graft cells. Over the following months the frequencies of hyperexpanded clones went down, and after one year T-cell counts and TCRbeta diversity were mostly credited to newly produced T cells.

The treatment or condition tag for this specimen amounts to: allogeneic hematopoietic cell transplantation with graft depleted of TCRalphabeta T cells and CD19 B cells. The children who served as transplant recipients had been given grafts of TCRalphabeta/CD19-depleted allogeneic hematopoietic cells. The library came from PCR. The sequencer listed for this sample is Illumina HiSeq 2500. To normalize quantification of the TCRbeta repertoire, the TCR libraries were built with molecular barcoding that relied on unique molecular identifiers. TCRdb trimmed the raw reads at Q25, called clones with MiXCR and kept productive beta chains. A single entry per CDR3 protein holds the most common genes and DNA from its merged rows. This sample holds 400,000 to 450,000 distinct CDR3 sequences; 43% were observed only once. 27% of the sample is taken by the ten largest. In regard to this clonotype: Its antigen target is currently unknown. No much larger clone is present one base from it, and per-base qualities are unavailable.

CDR1 and CDR2, per the germline V gene (reference sequence), are DFQATT and SNEGSKA. V loses 4 bases of germline sequence and J loses 2 bases, and the interval between the two ends is 9 bases. Reading from cysteine to phenylalanine, the CDR3 counts 12 amino acids. Left in the record is the CDR3 DNA by itself, 36 bases read in frame from the first base. Specimen: PBMCs, collected before TCRalphabeta/CD19-depleted stem cell transplant. The clonotype comes from a girl aged 2 to 10 with aplastic anemia, due to receive a stem cell transplant. Here the chain combines TRBV20-1 and TRBJ2-7, with an unclear D gene assignment. This receptor carries the CDR3 CSATDDPYEQYF. The DNA sequence reads TGCAGTGCTACTGACGATCCCTACGAGCAGTACTTC.